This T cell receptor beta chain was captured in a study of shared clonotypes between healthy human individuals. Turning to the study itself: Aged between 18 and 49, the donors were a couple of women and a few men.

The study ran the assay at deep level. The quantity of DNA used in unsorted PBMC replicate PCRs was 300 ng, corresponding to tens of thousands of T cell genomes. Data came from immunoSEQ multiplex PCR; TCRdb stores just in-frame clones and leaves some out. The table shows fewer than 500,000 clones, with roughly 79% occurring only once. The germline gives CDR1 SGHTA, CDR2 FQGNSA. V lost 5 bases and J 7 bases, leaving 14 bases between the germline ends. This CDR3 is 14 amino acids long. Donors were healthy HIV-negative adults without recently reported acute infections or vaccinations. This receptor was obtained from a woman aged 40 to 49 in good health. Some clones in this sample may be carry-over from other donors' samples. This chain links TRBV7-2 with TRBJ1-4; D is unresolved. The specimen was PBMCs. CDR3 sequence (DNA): TGTGCCAGCAGCAAATATGGGTCGGCTGAAAAACTGTTTTTT. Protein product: CASSKYGSAEKLFF.